This T cell receptor beta chain came from a study of human T cells and chemical hapten exposure. Study-level background: 2% DPC was applied to around 2 cm by around 2 cm of upper inner arm skin for sensitization. Chiefly women, the patients showed alopecia areata, totalis or universalis.

A single record per CDR3 protein comes from TCRdb applying MiXCR to the RACE reads. The repertoire consists of 250,000 or so distinct CDR3 sequences, with about 9.4% occurring once and the leading ten covering 2.3%. Comments on this clonotype: Its specificity is unknown.

CDR3 length: 16 amino acids. With 4 bases removed from V and 0 bases from J, the gap between germline ends came to 13 bases. Germline loops: CDR1 LNHDA, CDR2 SQIVND (reference sequence). Findings of the study overall: Among expanded TCRs, significantly more large CDR3 similarity clusters formed than among controls. Expanded TCR counts at PT1 went up together with patch test score, a positive correlation.

Described time point: pre-sensitization, week 0. Treatment given: therapeutic diphenylcyclopropenone sensitization with weekly scalp DPC. The TCR sequence derives from a woman aged 40 to 50 with alopecia areata. Some clones in this sample may be carry-over from other donors' samples. V and J are TRBV19 and TRBJ1-3, with D hard to call. The material was whole blood, obtained in connection with sensitization to the hapten diphenylcyclopropenone (DPC). The CDR3 region has the DNA TGTGCCAGTAGTACCGACGGCCCGGCCTCTGGAAACACCATATATTTT. As protein: CASSTDGPASGNTIYF.